This entry describes one T cell receptor beta chain. One junction end disagrees with the germline gene, perhaps due to a read error. This sample was included in a study of T cells in Graves' hyperthyroidism and ophthalmopathy. It was RNA transcripts that yielded the amplified TCR beta CDR3 regions. During a first-round RT-PCR of the TCR CDR3, the HTBI primer set was used. One entry per CDR3 protein results from TCRdb running MiXCR on the multiplex PCR reads. Of some 490,000 distinct CDR3 sequences in the sample, about 16% were seen once. The CDR3 sequence is 15 residues long. Germline CDR1 reads SGDLS; CDR2 reads YYNGEE.

Material: blood. This chain uses TRBV9 with TRBJ2-7; maybe TRBD2 (6 bases). The sequence derives from a woman under 40 with Graves' ophthalmopathy. In nucleotides, the CDR3 is TGTGCCAGCAGCGGCGCCGGCGGGGACTCCGACGAGCAGTACTTC. Its translation: CASSGAGGDSDEQYF.